This T cell receptor beta chain is drawn from a study of CD8 T cells in ankylosing spondylitis. The CDR3 is 14 amino acids. The ends were cut back, 10 bases at V and 0 bases at J, with 15 bases in the middle. TCRdb re-derived calls from the 5' RACE reads in MiXCR, one entry per CDR3 protein. This sample has 250,000 to 400,000 distinct CDR3 sequences; under 14% occur once, and the top ten carry roughly 9.2%. The specimen was blood, either unsorted or a sorted T cell fraction (not recorded which). This TCR was recovered from a female donor with ankylosing spondylitis or in good health (not recorded which). The V call is TRBV12-3 or TRBV12-4, the J call TRBJ1-1, with D unresolved. CDR3 protein: CATGGEAMNTEAFF. For the CDR3, the DNA is TGTGCCACCGGCGGAGAAGCCATGAACACTGAAGCTTTCTTT.